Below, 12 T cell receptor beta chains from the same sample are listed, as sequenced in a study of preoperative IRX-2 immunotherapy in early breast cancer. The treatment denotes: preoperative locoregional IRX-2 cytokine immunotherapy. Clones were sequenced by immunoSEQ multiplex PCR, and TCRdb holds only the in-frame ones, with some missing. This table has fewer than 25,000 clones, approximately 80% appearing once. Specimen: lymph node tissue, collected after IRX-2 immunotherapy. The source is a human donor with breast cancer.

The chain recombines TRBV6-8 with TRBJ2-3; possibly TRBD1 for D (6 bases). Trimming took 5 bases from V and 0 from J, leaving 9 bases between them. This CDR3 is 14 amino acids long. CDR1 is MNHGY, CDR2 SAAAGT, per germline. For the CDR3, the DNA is TGTGCCAGCAGTAGACAGGCTAGCACAGATACGCAGTATTTT. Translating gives CASSRQASTDTQYF.

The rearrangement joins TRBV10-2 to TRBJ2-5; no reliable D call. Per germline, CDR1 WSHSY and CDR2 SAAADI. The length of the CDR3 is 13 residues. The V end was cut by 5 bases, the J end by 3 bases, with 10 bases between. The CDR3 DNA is TGCGCCAGCAGTAGGACCGGCGAAGAGACCCAGTACTTC. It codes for CASSRTGEETQYF.

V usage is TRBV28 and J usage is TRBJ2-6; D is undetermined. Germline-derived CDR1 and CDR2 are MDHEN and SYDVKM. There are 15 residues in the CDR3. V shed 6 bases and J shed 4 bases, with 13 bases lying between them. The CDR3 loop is CASSMGMAGANVLTF. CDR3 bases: TGTGCCAGCAGCATGGGGATGGCGGGGGCCAACGTCCTGACTTTC.

This chain's CDR3 is CASSESRVGDEQYF. For the CDR3, the DNA is TGTGCCAGCAGTGAATCCCGGGTTGGCGACGAGCAGTACTTC. The chain carries TRBV25-1 and TRBJ2-7; D ambiguous. Germline V gene lookup returns CDR1 MGHDK and CDR2 SYGVNS. The CDR3 spans 14 residues. The germline V and J ends were trimmed by 1 base and 5 bases, with 12 bases remaining between them.

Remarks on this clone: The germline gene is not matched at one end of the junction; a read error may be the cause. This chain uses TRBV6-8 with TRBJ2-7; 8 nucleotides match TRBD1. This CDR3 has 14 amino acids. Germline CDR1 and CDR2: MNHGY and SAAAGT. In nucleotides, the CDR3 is TGTGCCATCAGTGGTGGACAGGGTCTCTACGAGCAGTACTTC. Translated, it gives CAISGGQGLYEQYF.

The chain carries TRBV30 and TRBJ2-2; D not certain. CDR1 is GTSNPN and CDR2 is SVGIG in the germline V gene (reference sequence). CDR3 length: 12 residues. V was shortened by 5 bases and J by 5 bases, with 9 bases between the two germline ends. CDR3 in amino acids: CAWDASTGELFF. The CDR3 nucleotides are TGTGCCTGGGATGCCTCGACCGGGGAGCTGTTTTTT.

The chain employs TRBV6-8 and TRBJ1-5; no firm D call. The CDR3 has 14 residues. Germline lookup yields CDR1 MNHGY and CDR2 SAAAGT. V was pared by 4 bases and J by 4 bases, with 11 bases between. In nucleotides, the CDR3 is TGTGCCAGCAGTTTGTCGGGGTTAAATCAGCCCCAGCATTTT. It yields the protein CASSLSGLNQPQHF.

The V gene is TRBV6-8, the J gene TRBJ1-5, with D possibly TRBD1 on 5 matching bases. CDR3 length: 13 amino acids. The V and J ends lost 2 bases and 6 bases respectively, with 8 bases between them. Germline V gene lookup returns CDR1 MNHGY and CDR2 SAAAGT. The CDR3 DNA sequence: TGTGCCAGCAGTTACAGGGGCTCTCAGCCCCAGCATTTT. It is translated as CASSYRGSQPQHF.

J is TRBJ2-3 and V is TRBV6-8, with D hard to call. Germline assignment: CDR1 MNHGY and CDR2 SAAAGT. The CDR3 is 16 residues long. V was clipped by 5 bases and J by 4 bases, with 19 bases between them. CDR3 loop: CASSDHPNQVADTQYF. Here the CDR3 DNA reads TGTGCCAGCAGTGACCACCCGAACCAGGTGGCAGATACGCAGTATTTT.

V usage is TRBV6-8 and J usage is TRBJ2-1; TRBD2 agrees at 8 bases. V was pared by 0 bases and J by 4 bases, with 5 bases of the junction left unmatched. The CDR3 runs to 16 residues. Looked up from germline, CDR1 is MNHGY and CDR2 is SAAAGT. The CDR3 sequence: CASSYSGGGTYNEQFF. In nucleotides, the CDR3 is TGTGCCAGCAGTTACTCAGGCGGGGGGACTTACAATGAGCAGTTCTTC.

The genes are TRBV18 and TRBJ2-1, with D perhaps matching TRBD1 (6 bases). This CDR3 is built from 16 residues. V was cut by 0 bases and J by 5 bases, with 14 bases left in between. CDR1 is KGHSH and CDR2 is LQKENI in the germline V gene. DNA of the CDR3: TGTGCCAGCTCACCACCAGGGGGTCTCCAGAACAATGAGCAGTTCTTC. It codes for CASSPPGGLQNNEQFF.

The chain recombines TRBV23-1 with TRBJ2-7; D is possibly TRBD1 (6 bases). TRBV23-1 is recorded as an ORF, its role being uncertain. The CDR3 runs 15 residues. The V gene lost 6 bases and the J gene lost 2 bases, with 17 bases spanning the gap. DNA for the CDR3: TGCGCCAGCAGCGTTGGGACACTGGGACCCTACGAGCAGTACTTC. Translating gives CASSVGTLGPYEQYF.